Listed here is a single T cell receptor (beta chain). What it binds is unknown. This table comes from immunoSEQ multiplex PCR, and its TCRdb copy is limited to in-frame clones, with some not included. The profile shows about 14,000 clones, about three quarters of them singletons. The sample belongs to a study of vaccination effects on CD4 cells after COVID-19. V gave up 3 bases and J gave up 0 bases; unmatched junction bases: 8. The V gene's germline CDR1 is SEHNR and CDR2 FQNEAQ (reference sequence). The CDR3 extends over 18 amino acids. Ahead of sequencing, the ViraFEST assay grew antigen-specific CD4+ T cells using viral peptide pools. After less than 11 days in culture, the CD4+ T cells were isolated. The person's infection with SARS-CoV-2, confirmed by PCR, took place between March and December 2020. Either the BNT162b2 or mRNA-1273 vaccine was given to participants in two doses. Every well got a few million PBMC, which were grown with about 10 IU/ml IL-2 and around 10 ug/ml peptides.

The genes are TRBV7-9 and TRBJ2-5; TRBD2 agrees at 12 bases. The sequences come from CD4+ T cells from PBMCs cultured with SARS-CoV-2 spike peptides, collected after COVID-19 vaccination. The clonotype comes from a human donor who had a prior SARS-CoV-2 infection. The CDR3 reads CASSFTSGRFPYQETQYF. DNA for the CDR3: TGTGCCAGCAGCTTCACTAGCGGGAGGTTCCCCTACCAAGAGACCCAGTACTTC.